The clone carrying this T cell receptor beta chain was found many times. Amplification of TCR beta CDR3 regions used RNA as the template. First-round RT-PCR targeting the TCR CDR3 was performed with the HTBI primer set. In TCRdb, the multiplex PCR reads were re-called with MiXCR into one record per CDR3 protein. The table lists approximately 870,000 distinct CDR3 sequences, about 38% of them singletons, with approximately 8.7% in the top ten. The data derive from a study of T cells in Graves' hyperthyroidism and ophthalmopathy. Germline-derived CDR1 and CDR2 are SQVTM and ANQGSEA. This CDR3 is built from 13 residues. Trimming took off 3 bases at V and 6 bases at J, with 14 bases between the two ends.

Sequenced input: blood. The chain couples TRBV29-1 to TRBJ1-2; D not resolved. The sequence was collected from a young man with Graves' hyperthyroidism. CDR3 amino acids: CSVDRVGYDGYTF. CDR3 bases: TGCAGCGTTGATCGGGTTGGATATGATGGCTACACCTTC.